This TCR beta chain derives from a study of T cells in Graves' hyperthyroidism and ophthalmopathy. PBMCs were derived from about 10 ml fresh peripheral blood. The CDR3 contains 15 residues. Germline V gene data show CDR1 as SGHRS and CDR2 as YFSETQ. V was trimmed by 3 bases and J by 4 bases, leaving 16 bases between them. Study-level results: Within blood appeared most thyroid clonotypes that had expanded above 0.001.

A note on this clonotype: Its antigen is undetermined.

Researchers amplified the TCR beta CDR3 regions from RNA transcripts. Initially, a first-round RT-PCR of the TCR CDR3 employed the HTBI primer set. TCRdb reprocessed the multiplex PCR reads via MiXCR and lists one record per CDR3 protein. The sample holds around 430,000 distinct CDR3 sequences; about 15% are singletons and the top ten take about 31%. This TCR was recovered from a woman younger than 45 with Graves' hyperthyroidism. Sequencing used blood. This chain joins TRBV5-1 and TRBJ1-1; D unclear. The CDR3 loop is CASSSGVKSVTEAFF. The DNA of the CDR3 is TGCGCCAGCAGCTCCGGAGTGAAGAGCGTCACTGAAGCTTTCTTT.